These T cell receptor beta chains were read from a single sample in a study of T cells in Graves' hyperthyroidism and ophthalmopathy. TCRdb re-analysed the multiplex PCR reads in MiXCR, keeping a single row per CDR3 protein. This sample has about 160,000 distinct CDR3 sequences, with 9.4% found just once. Material: blood. These receptors all come from a woman between 18 and 29 years old with Graves' hyperthyroidism that later progressed to Graves' ophthalmopathy. The CDR3 runs from the conserved cysteine through the conserved F or W. The D gene is left open where the match is weak. The listing skips clone size in some rows; elsewhere it reads once, few, many or a size class.

D gene: -
V gene: TRBV30
clone size: many
J gene: TRBJ1-5
CDR3 DNA: TGTGCCTGGAGTCCGGGTTGGAGCAATCAGCCCCAGCATTTT
CDR3 protein: CAWSPGWSNQPQHF

D gene: -
V gene: TRBV20-1
clone size: many
J gene: TRBJ1-4
CDR3 DNA: TGCAGTGCTAGAACGATGGGGGGGGGTGAAAAACTGTTTTTT
CDR3 protein: CSARTMGGGEKLFF

D gene: -
V gene: TRBV6-2/TRBV6-3
clone size: many
J gene: TRBJ2-1
CDR3 DNA: TGTGCCAGCACTAACTGGTCCTACAATGAGCAGTTCTTC
CDR3 protein: CASTNWSYNEQFF

D gene: -
V gene: TRBV7-2
clone size: many
J gene: TRBJ2-3
CDR3 DNA: TGTGCCAGCAGCCCGACGGGGGCCCTACGCGATACGCAGTATTTT
CDR3 protein: CASSPTGALRDTQYF

D gene: TRBD2
V gene: TRBV28
clone size: many
J gene: TRBJ2-5
CDR3 DNA: TGTGCCAGCAGTCCAAATCTAGCGGGAGGGGGAGAGACCCAGTACTTC
CDR3 protein: CASSPNLAGGGETQYF

D gene: -
V gene: TRBV12-3/TRBV12-4
clone size: many
J gene: TRBJ2-3
CDR3 DNA: TGTGCCAGCAGTTTAAGGACTTTCGATGGCACAGATACGCAGTATTTT
CDR3 protein: CASSLRTFDGTDTQYF

D gene: -
V gene: TRBV5-6
clone size: many
J gene: TRBJ1-1
CDR3 DNA: TGTGCCAGCGGTCAAACAGAAAACACTGAAGCTTTCTTT
CDR3 protein: CASGQTENTEAFF

D gene: TRBD2
V gene: TRBV6-1
clone size: many
J gene: TRBJ2-3
CDR3 DNA: TGTGCCAGCAGTCAAGAGCGGGACACAGATACGCAGTATTTT
CDR3 protein: CASSQERDTDTQYF

D gene: TRBD1
V gene: TRBV12-3/TRBV12-4
clone size: many
J gene: TRBJ2-6
CDR3 DNA: TGTGCCAGCAGTCCAACAGGGGGAGTATCTGGGGCCAACGTCCTGACTTTC
CDR3 protein: CASSPTGGVSGANVLTF

D gene: TRBD2
V gene: TRBV20-1
clone size: -
J gene: TRBJ2-1
CDR3 DNA: TGCAGTGCTAGTGGACTAGCGGGAGGGCGTTACAATGAGCAGTTCTTC
CDR3 protein: CSASGLAGGRYNEQFF

D gene: TRBD2
V gene: TRBV20-1
clone size: -
J gene: TRBJ2-1
CDR3 DNA: TGCAGTGCTAGAGATCCCCGTAGCGGGGGGACCAATGAGCAGTTCTTC
CDR3 protein: CSARDPRSGGTNEQFF

D gene: -
V gene: TRBV9
clone size: many
J gene: TRBJ1-1
CDR3 DNA: TGTGCCAGCAGCGTAGCAGGACCCAACACTGAAGCTTTCTTT
CDR3 protein: CASSVAGPNTEAFF

D gene: TRBD2
V gene: TRBV29-1
clone size: few
J gene: TRBJ2-3
CDR3 DNA: TGCAGCGCCCCTAGAGCGGGGGGGAGCACAGATACGCAGTATTTT
CDR3 protein: CSAPRAGGSTDTQYF

D gene: -
V gene: TRBV2
clone size: many
J gene: TRBJ1-3
CDR3 DNA: TGTGCCAGCAAGCTGGCTGGAAACACCATATATTTT
CDR3 protein: CASKLAGNTIYF

D gene: -
V gene: TRBV7-9
clone size: many
J gene: TRBJ1-1
CDR3 DNA: TGTGCCAGCAGCTTAGGGACGGCTGAAGCTTTCTTT
CDR3 protein: CASSLGTAEAFF

D gene: TRBD1
V gene: TRBV5-1
clone size: many
J gene: TRBJ1-6
CDR3 DNA: TGCGCCAGCAGCTTCGGACAGGGGACTTCACCCCTCCACTTT
CDR3 protein: CASSFGQGTSPLHF

D gene: TRBD2
V gene: TRBV12-3/TRBV12-4
clone size: many
J gene: TRBJ2-2
CDR3 DNA: TGTGCCAGCAGTTTCCTTTTTGGGAGGGACACCGGGGAGCTGTTTTTT
CDR3 protein: CASSFLFGRDTGELFF

D gene: TRBD1
V gene: TRBV18
clone size: many
J gene: TRBJ1-5
CDR3 DNA: TGTGCCAGCTCACAGACAGGGATGGATCAGCCCCAGCATTTT
CDR3 protein: CASSQTGMDQPQHF

D gene: -
V gene: TRBV28
clone size: many
J gene: TRBJ2-7
CDR3 DNA: TGTGCCAGCAGTTCGGCAGGGGTGAACGAGCAGTACTTC
CDR3 protein: CASSSAGVNEQYF

D gene: TRBD2
V gene: TRBV29-1
clone size: many
J gene: TRBJ2-3
CDR3 DNA: TGCAGCGTTGACGGCGGGGGGACAGATACGCAGTATTTT
CDR3 protein: CSVDGGGTDTQYF

D gene: TRBD1
V gene: TRBV7-9
clone size: many
J gene: TRBJ1-5
CDR3 DNA: TGTGCCAGCAGCCGACAGGGGTCCAATCAGCCCCAGCATTTT
CDR3 protein: CASSRQGSNQPQHF

D gene: -
V gene: TRBV27
clone size: many
J gene: TRBJ2-5
CDR3 DNA: TGTGCCAGCAGTTTAGGGGGGTACCAAGAGACCCAGTACTTC
CDR3 protein: CASSLGGYQETQYF

D gene: -
V gene: TRBV20-1
clone size: many
J gene: TRBJ2-1
CDR3 DNA: TGCAGTGCTACGGGGACTTACAATGAGCAGTTCTTC
CDR3 protein: CSATGTYNEQFF

D gene: -
V gene: TRBV19
clone size: many
J gene: TRBJ1-5
CDR3 DNA: TGTGCCAGTAGTAGAGGGGTATTGCAGCCCCAGCATTTT
CDR3 protein: CASSRGVLQPQHF

D gene: TRBD1
V gene: TRBV4-1
clone size: many
J gene: TRBJ1-1
CDR3 DNA: TGCGCCAGCAGCCAACCTACAGGGGCCACTGAAGCTTTCTTT
CDR3 protein: CASSQPTGATEAFF

D gene: TRBD2
V gene: TRBV9
clone size: many
J gene: TRBJ2-7
CDR3 DNA: TGTGCCAGCAGCGGCGGGACTAGCTCCTACGAGCAGTACTTC
CDR3 protein: CASSGGTSSYEQYF

D gene: TRBD2
V gene: TRBV7-8
clone size: -
J gene: TRBJ2-2
CDR3 DNA: TGTGCCAGCAGCTTGGAGTTGGGACTAGCGGGTTTCGGGGGGGTCGGGGAGCTGTTTTTT
CDR3 protein: CASSLELGLAGFGGVGELFF

D gene: -
V gene: TRBV6-1
clone size: -
J gene: TRBJ2-5
CDR3 DNA: TGTGCCAGCAGTGAATCATGGGGTCAAGAGACCCAGTACTTC
CDR3 protein: CASSESWGQETQYF

D gene: -
V gene: TRBV27
clone size: few
J gene: TRBJ1-4
CDR3 DNA: TGTGCCAGCAGTTTAACCGGAGCAACTAATAAAAAACTGTTTTTT
CDR3 protein: CASSLTGATNKKLFF

D gene: -
V gene: TRBV6-4
clone size: few
J gene: TRBJ2-2
CDR3 DNA: TGTGCCAGCAGTGATGGGGACACCGGGGAGCTGTTTTTT
CDR3 protein: CASSDGDTGELFF

D gene: -
V gene: TRBV7-9
clone size: many
J gene: TRBJ1-4
CDR3 DNA: TGTGCCAGCAGCTTACTGGTGACGGGCAGTGAAAAACTGTTTTTT
CDR3 protein: CASSLLVTGSEKLFF

D gene: -
V gene: TRBV30
clone size: many
J gene: TRBJ1-4
CDR3 DNA: TGTGCCTGGAGTGTCAGGCGGGGACCGAGTGAAAAACTGTTTTTT
CDR3 protein: CAWSVRRGPSEKLFF

D gene: -
V gene: TRBV7-9
clone size: many
J gene: TRBJ2-7
CDR3 DNA: TGTGCCAGCAGCTCCCGGGACCACCCCTCCCTCGAGCAGTACTTC
CDR3 protein: CASSSRDHPSLEQYF